This T cell receptor beta chain was identified in a study of blood T cell repertoires in COVID-19. Study background: COVID-19 samples from acute and convalescent phases originated in the United States, Italy and Spain. PBMCs, B-cell-depleted T cells, or T cells were the source of the cDNA or gDNA that made up the material.

The CDR3 spans 14 residues. Trimming removed 3 bases from V and 3 bases from J; junction bases left unmatched: 1. Germline V gives CDR1 SGHRS, CDR2 YFSETQ. The repertoire was sequenced with immunoSEQ multiplex PCR; TCRdb's copy has only in-frame clones and lacks some. Counted here are about 54,000 clones, roughly nine tenths occurring once; the ten biggest clones make up around 7.3%. The chain carries TRBV5-1 and TRBJ2-7; 12 bases are a match to TRBD2. The receptor comes from a woman aged 55-70 years with active or convalescent COVID-19. Input material: peripheral blood. The CDR3 protein is CASSWTSGIYEQYF. The CDR3 bases are TGCGCCAGCAGCTGGACTAGCGGGATCTACGAGCAGTACTTC.